This TCR beta chain derives from a study of beta chain features in type 1 diabetes. The authors reverse transcribed all of the isolated RNA, so sequencing captured expressed TCRB transcripts. Generated by immunoSEQ multiplex PCR, the TCRdb table keeps only in-frame clones and is missing some. The profile covers 140,000 or so clones, with around a tenth appearing a single time and around 0.63% taken by the ten largest. Averaging around 120 mL, one heparinised blood draw came from each individual donor. Of note for this clone: The antigen is unknown.

Germline-derived CDR1 and CDR2 are LNHDA and SQIVND (reference sequence). The V gene end was trimmed by 4 bases and the J gene end by 2 bases; junction bases not matched to a gene: 1. CDR3 length equals 16 residues. Study findings and constraints: Relative to healthy donors, patients appeared to have naive, central memory and Treg TCRB repertoires that were more similar.

The TCR comes from a man aged 18 to 30 in good health. V gene TRBV19 combines with J gene TRBJ2-2, with TRBD2 matching over 13 bases. Sequencing used central memory CD4+ T cells from blood. The CDR3 spells CASSRLAGGNTGELFF. The CDR3 region has the DNA TGTGCCAGTAGTAGACTAGCGGGGGGAAACACCGGGGAGCTGTTTTTT.